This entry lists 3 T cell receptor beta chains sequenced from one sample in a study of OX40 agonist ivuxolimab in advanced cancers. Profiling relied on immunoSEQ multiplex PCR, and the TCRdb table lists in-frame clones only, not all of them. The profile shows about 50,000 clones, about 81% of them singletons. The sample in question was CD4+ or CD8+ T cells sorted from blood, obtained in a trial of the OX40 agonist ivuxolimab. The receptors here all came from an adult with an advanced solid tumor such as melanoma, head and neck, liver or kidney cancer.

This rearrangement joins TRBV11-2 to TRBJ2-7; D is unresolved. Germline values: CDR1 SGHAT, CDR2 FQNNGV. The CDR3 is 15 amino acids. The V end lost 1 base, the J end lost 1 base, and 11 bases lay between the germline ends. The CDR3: CASSLAPDGSYEQYF. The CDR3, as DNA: TGTGCCAGCAGCTTAGCCCCGGACGGATCCTACGAGCAGTACTTC.

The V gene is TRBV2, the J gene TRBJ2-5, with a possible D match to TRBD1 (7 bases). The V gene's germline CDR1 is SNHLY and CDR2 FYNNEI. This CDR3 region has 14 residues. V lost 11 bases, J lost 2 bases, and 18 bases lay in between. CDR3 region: CAARRRDRQETQYF. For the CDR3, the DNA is TGTGCCGCGAGGCGGCGGGACAGACAAGAGACCCAGTACTTC.

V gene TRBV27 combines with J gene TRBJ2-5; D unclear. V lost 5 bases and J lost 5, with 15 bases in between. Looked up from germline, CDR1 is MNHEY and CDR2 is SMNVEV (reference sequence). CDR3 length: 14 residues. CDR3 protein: CASSPNIPAETQYF. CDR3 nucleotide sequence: TGTGCCAGCAGTCCCAATATACCCGCCGAGACCCAGTACTTC.